These 4 T cell receptor beta chains share one sample of origin, sequenced in a study of shared clonotypes between healthy human individuals. Clones were read by immunoSEQ multiplex PCR, and TCRdb kept only the in-frame ones, dropping some. The sample consists of some 200,000 clones, 90% to 95% of them appearing once. Sample: naive CD4+ T cells sorted from blood. Subset of the sample: CD45RA+ positively selected. The receptors here all came from a woman aged 25 to 45 in good health.

The rearrangement links TRBV18 to TRBJ1-5; no clear D gene. Trimming pared 1 base from V and 2 bases from J, leaving 12 bases between. There are 16 residues in the CDR3. Germline assignment: CDR1 KGHSH and CDR2 LQKENI. The CDR3: CASSPQGNQRNQPQHF. The CDR3 nucleotides are TGTGCCAGCTCACCACAGGGTAATCAACGCAATCAGCCCCAGCATTTT.

Details on this clone: This same CDR3 is encoded by further DNA sequences in the sample. The chain is built from TRBV28 and TRBJ1-5; 8 nucleotides agree with TRBD1. V lost 6 bases, J lost 9 bases, and 10 bases stayed unmatched. There are 14 residues in the CDR3. Germline lookup yields CDR1 MDHEN and CDR2 SYDVKM. CDR3 amino acids: CASRPDRGGGPQHF. CDR3 bases: TGTGCCAGCAGACCCGACAGGGGAGGAGGGCCCCAGCATTTT.

V gene TRBV5-1 combines with J gene TRBJ2-5; D might be TRBD1 (5 bases). CDR1 and CDR2 from the germline V gene are SGHRS and YFSETQ. The CDR3 is 14 residues long. With 0 bases removed from V and 1 base from J, the gap between germline ends came to 7 bases. The CDR3 is CASSLGGSQETQYF. CDR3 coding DNA: TGCGCCAGCAGCTTGGGGGGCAGCCAAGAGACCCAGTACTTC.

Comments on this clone: The sample has other DNA sequences that encode this CDR3 too. The gene calls are TRBV5-1 and TRBJ2-5; 7 nucleotides agree with TRBD1. Germline CDR1 SGHRS, CDR2 YFSETQ. The CDR3 has 15 amino acids. With 3 bases clipped from V and 1 base from J, the junction kept 6 bases outside the gene matches. The CDR3: CASSSTGTAQETQYF. The CDR3 DNA is TGCGCCAGCAGCTCAACCGGGACAGCCCAAGAGACCCAGTACTTC. Together with reference TRBV5-1 and TRBJ2-5, the CDR3 gives the full variable domain: KAGVTQTPRYLIKTRGQQVTLSCSPISGHRSVSWYQQTPGQGLQFLFEYFSETQRNKGNFPGRFSGRQFSNSRSEMNVSTLELGDSALYLCASSSTGTAQETQYFGPGTRLLVL.